This T cell receptor beta chain was observed in a study of cytomegalovirus exposure and HLA in healthy donors. Regarding the study as a whole: Among TCR sequences, most were rare, though some public TCRs appeared in many donors. Among the CMV-associated chains, a few were confirmed in vitro as specific for CMV antigens.

The PCR had 60 Vbeta and 13 Jbeta primers. Profiling relied on immunoSEQ multiplex PCR, and the TCRdb table lists in-frame clones only, not all of them. The profile covers over 200,000 clones, with around 89% appearing a single time and more than 0.8% taken by the ten largest. A remark on this clone: Antigen specificity is unknown.

This sequence was found in a woman aged 18-29 years in good health and CMV-seronegative. Sequencing was performed on PBMCs.

DNA of the CDR3: TGCGCCAGCAGCCGCACGACTAGCGCAGATACGCAGTATTTT. This codes for CASSRTTSADTQYF. The chain has TRBV4-3 and TRBJ2-3; 8 bases align to TRBD2. The length of the CDR3 is 14 residues. The ends lost 4 bases at V and 4 bases at J; junction bases unmatched: 4. Germline V gene data show CDR1 as LGHNA and CDR2 as YSLEER.